The entry below describes one TCR beta chain. Profiling relied on immunoSEQ multiplex PCR, and the TCRdb table lists in-frame clones only, not all of them. Counted here are 100,000 to 150,000 clones, more than 90% occurring once; the ten biggest clones make up less than 7%. Between the trimmed V and J ends, which lost 4 bases and 0 bases, there was a span of 5 bases. Germline lookup yields CDR1 SGHRS and CDR2 YFSETQ. The CDR3 is 13 residues long. The sample is drawn from a study of control samples from healthy donors and cancer patients. This chain joins TRBV5-1 and TRBJ1-3; the D is unclear. The receptor comes from a man between 18 and 35 years old in good health. The sequenced material came from blood. CDR3 nucleotides: TGCGCCAGCAGCCCAAACTCTGGAAACACCATATATTTT. Translation gives CASSPNSGNTIYF.